A single sample is the source of the 20 T cell receptor beta chains below, sequenced in a study of T cell changes during pregnancy in multiple sclerosis. Sequencing used immunoSEQ multiplex PCR; TCRdb keeps in-frame clones, though not all of them. The data contain 45,000 to 70,000 clones, approximately 92% of them singletons. The sample consisted of CD4+ T cells from peripheral blood mononuclear cells, taken after pregnancy. These receptors came from a female donor in good health, enrolled as a control in a pregnancy study.

The V gene is TRBV28, the J gene TRBJ1-5; no clear D gene. Germline loops: CDR1 MDHEN, CDR2 SYDVKM. The CDR3 totals 14 residues. Trimming removed 0 bases at V and 6 bases at J, with 9 bases between. In DNA form, the CDR3 reads TGTGCCAGCAGTTTATGGGAGGAGGGTCAGCCCCAGCATTTT. Its protein is CASSLWEEGQPQHF.

This chain uses TRBV4-2 with TRBJ2-3; 10 bases align to TRBD2. With 0 bases clipped from V and 4 bases from J, the junction kept 7 bases outside the gene matches. CDR3 length: 17 residues. Per germline, CDR1 LGHNA and CDR2 YNFKEQ. CDR3 coding DNA: TGTGCCAGCAGCCAAGAAGGAGCGGGGGGGACCGCAGATACGCAGTATTTT. Protein product: CASSQEGAGGTADTQYF.

This chain links TRBV2 with TRBJ2-5; 9 bases fit TRBD2. From germline, CDR1 is SNHLY and CDR2 FYNNEI. The CDR3 is 15 residues long. The trim removed 5 bases at V and 3 bases at J, leaving 7 bases unmatched. CDR3 bases: TGTGCCAGCAGTCCCGGGACTAGCTCCGAAGAGACCCAGTACTTC. Its protein is CASSPGTSSEETQYF.

The chain couples TRBV5-8 to TRBJ1-3; D perhaps matches TRBD1 (5 bases). Trimming took off 5 bases at V and 0 bases at J, with 12 bases between the two ends. In germline, CDR1 is SGHTS, CDR2 YDEGEE. The CDR3 loop spans 15 amino acids. CDR3 sequence reads: CASRRDSVSGNTIYF. CDR3 DNA sequence: TGTGCCAGCAGGCGTGACAGCGTCTCTGGAAACACCATATATTTT.

The CDR3 coding sequence is TGCGCCAGCAGCGCCAGCAGCCAGGGCACCGGGGAGCTGTTTTTT. Residues: CASSASSQGTGELFF. The chain is built from TRBV4-3 and TRBJ2-2, with a possible D match to TRBD1 (5 bases). Germline V gene lookup returns CDR1 LGHNA and CDR2 YSLEER. The CDR3 extends over 15 amino acids. V lost 5 bases to trimming and J lost 4 bases, with 14 bases between them.

DNA for the CDR3: TGTGCCAGCAGCCCCAGATACATGAACACTGAAGCTTTCTTT. Translation gives CASSPRYMNTEAFF. The chain is built from TRBV7-2 and TRBJ1-1, with D unclear. Germline values: CDR1 SGHTA, CDR2 FQGNSA. CDR3 length: 14 amino acids. V gave up 5 bases and J gave up 0 bases, with 10 bases separating them.

This clone occurred once. V is TRBV18 and J is TRBJ2-5; D is undetermined. Trimming took 0 bases from V and 4 from J, leaving 9 bases between them. Germline assignment: CDR1 KGHSH and CDR2 LQKENI. The CDR3 consists of 14 residues. In DNA form, the CDR3 reads TGTGCCAGCTCACCACCTTCCAGAGGAGAGACCCAGTACTTC. This translates into CASSPPSRGETQYF.

This chain connects TRBV11-1 to TRBJ1-1; D perhaps matches TRBD1 (6 bases). Trimming left V 4 bases short and J 7 bases short, with 7 bases between. The CDR3 covers 11 residues. The germline gives CDR1 SGHAT, CDR2 FQDESV (reference sequence). The CDR3 region is CASSSTGEAFF. The CDR3 DNA sequence: TGTGCCAGCAGCTCGACAGGTGAAGCTTTCTTT.

The chain carries TRBV4-2 and TRBJ2-1; perhaps TRBD1 as D (5 bases). CDR3 length: 16 residues. Germline lookup yields CDR1 LGHNA and CDR2 YNFKEQ. Trimming stripped 5 bases from V and 5 bases from J, with 19 bases between. CDR3 sequence (DNA): TGTGCCAGCAGCGCCTCCCAGGGATTAAGCCACAATGAGCAGTTCTTC. It specifies CASSASQGLSHNEQFF.

The chain links TRBV19 to TRBJ2-5, with D uncertain. Per germline, CDR1 LNHDA and CDR2 SQIVND (reference sequence). The ends were cut back, 3 bases at V and 5 bases at J, with 7 bases in the middle. This CDR3 is 12 amino acids long. The CDR3 is CASSIDRETQYF. The CDR3 DNA reads as TGTGCCAGTAGTATCGATCGGGAGACCCAGTACTTC.

The chain couples TRBV7-9 to TRBJ2-3; 9 nucleotides match TRBD2. CDR1 is SEHNR, CDR2 FQNEAQ, per germline (reference sequence). This CDR3 region has 15 residues. V shed 1 base, J shed 6 bases, and the junction held 5 bases outside the gene matches. Written as DNA, the CDR3 is TGTGCCAGCAGCTTAGGCGGGGGGGCAGGTGATACGCAGTATTTT. This encodes CASSLGGGAGDTQYF.

Here the CDR3 reads CASTTQAGGNYGYTF. The CDR3 coding sequence is TGTGCCAGTACCACCCAGGCAGGGGGCAACTATGGCTACACCTTC. V usage is TRBV19 and J usage is TRBJ1-2; 8 bases map to TRBD1. The J segment lost 2 bases and the V segment lost 7 bases, leaving 9 bases of the junction unmatched. The CDR3 runs to 15 residues. Germline V lookup: CDR1 LNHDA, CDR2 SQIVND (reference sequence). The variable domain in full, with the rest retrieved from reference TRBV19 and TRBJ1-2, is DGGITQSPKYLFRKEGQNVTLSCEQNLNHDAMYWYRQDPGQGLRLIYYSQIVNDFQKGDIAEGYSVSREKKESFPLTVTSAQKNPTAFYLCASTTQAGGNYGYTFGSGTRLTVV.

This chain uses TRBV28 with TRBJ1-5, with D maybe TRBD1 (6 bases). CDR1 and CDR2 (germline): MDHEN, SYDVKM. The CDR3 contains 15 residues. V lost 6 bases, J lost 7 bases, and 19 bases lay in between. CDR3 region: CASRLTGSVGQPQHF. The DNA for the CDR3 is TGTGCCAGCAGGTTAACAGGGTCCGTTGGGCAGCCCCAGCATTTT.

CDR3 DNA sequence: TGCAGCGTTGAGGGACAGGGGGCGGTAGACACTGAAGCTTTCTTT. The encoded protein is CSVEGQGAVDTEAFF. The chain couples TRBV29-1 to TRBJ1-1; TRBD1 aligns across 12 bases. J gave up 3 bases and V 3 bases, and 5 bases lay outside the gene matches. Germline CDR1 SQVTM, CDR2 ANQGSEA. The CDR3 length is 15 residues.

The rearrangement joins TRBV6-5 to TRBJ2-2, with 7 bases aligning to TRBD1. Germline CDR1 and CDR2: MNHEY and SVGAGI. Germline trimming cut 0 bases from V and 6 bases from J; bases unmatched to any gene: 4. The CDR3 length is 15 residues. In nucleotides, the CDR3 is TGTGCCAGCAGTTACTCGAGGGGGCTAGCCGGGGAGCTGTTTTTT. It codes for CASSYSRGLAGELFF.

The chain recombines TRBV7-9 with TRBJ2-5; 9 nucleotides agree with TRBD1. The CDR3 is made up of 15 amino acids. The V and J ends lost 7 bases and 4 bases, in that order; junction bases with no gene match: 10. The germline V gene has CDR1 SEHNR and CDR2 FQNEAQ (reference sequence). CDR3 region: CASNTGTGPLETQYF. As DNA, the CDR3 is TGTGCCAGCAACACCGGGACAGGGCCGTTAGAGACCCAGTACTTC. Using reference TRBV7-9 and TRBJ2-5 for the parts outside the CDR3, the full variable domain is DTGVSQNPRHKITKRGQNVTFRCDPISEHNRLYWYRQTLGQGPEFLTYFQNEAQLEKSRLLSDRFSAERPKGSFSTLEIQRTEQGDSAMYLCASNTGTGPLETQYFGPGTRLLVL.

V usage is TRBV14 and J usage is TRBJ1-6; D is perhaps TRBD1 (5 bases). V was cut by 8 bases and J by 9 bases, with 20 bases left in between. This CDR3 is built from 15 residues. CDR1 and CDR2 (germline): SGHDN, FVKESK. The CDR3 DNA reads as TGTGCCAGCTCGCGCGGGGTGTTGGGGCGTTCACCCCTCCACTTT. Translation: CASSRGVLGRSPLHF.

This clone was seen once. This sequence joins TRBV7-2 and TRBJ1-6; D might be TRBD1 (5 bases). Germline V gene data show CDR1 as SGHTA and CDR2 as FQGNSA. The CDR3 length is 15 residues. Between the trimmed V and J ends, which lost 5 bases and 8 bases, there was a span of 16 bases. Written as DNA, the CDR3 is TGTGCCAGCAGCCCAGGGCAGGTCAACTATTCACCCCTCCACTTT. This translates into CASSPGQVNYSPLHF.

Notes on this clone: An end of the junction differs from the germline gene, which may be a read error. This rearrangement joins TRBV7-7 to TRBJ2-7, with TRBD1 identical over 11 bases. CDR1 and CDR2 (germline): SSHAT, FNYEAQ (reference sequence). The CDR3 sequence is 14 residues long. Written as DNA, the CDR3 is TGTGCTAGCAGCTTGGCTGGGACAGGGGGTAGGCAGTACTTC. Amino acids: CASSLAGTGGRQYF.

V is TRBV9 and J is TRBJ2-1, with unresolved D. The CDR3 runs to 13 residues. Trimming removed 4 bases at V and 9 bases at J, with 14 bases between. Germline CDR1 reads SGDLS; CDR2 reads YYNGEE. Written as DNA, the CDR3 is TGTGCCAGCAGCTTCATTCTAGAGAGTGAGCAGTTCTTC. It specifies CASSFILESEQFF.